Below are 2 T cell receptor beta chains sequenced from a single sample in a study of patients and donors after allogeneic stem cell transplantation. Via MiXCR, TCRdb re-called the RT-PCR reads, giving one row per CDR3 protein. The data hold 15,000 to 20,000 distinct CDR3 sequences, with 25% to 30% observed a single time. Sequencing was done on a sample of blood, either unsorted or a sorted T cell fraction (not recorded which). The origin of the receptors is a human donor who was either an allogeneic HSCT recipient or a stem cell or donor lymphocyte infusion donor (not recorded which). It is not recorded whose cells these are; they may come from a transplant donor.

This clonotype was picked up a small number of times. In nucleotides, the CDR3 is TGTGCCAGCACCGAGACAGGGCGAAACTATGGCTACACCTTC. Encoded protein: CASTETGRNYGYTF. The rearrangement uses TRBV6-2 or TRBV6-3 and TRBJ1-2; 7 bases match TRBD1. V trimming: 7 bases; J trimming: 2 bases; junction bases outside the gene matches: 7. The germline V gene encodes CDR1 MNHEY and CDR2 SVGEGT. This CDR3 spans 14 amino acids.

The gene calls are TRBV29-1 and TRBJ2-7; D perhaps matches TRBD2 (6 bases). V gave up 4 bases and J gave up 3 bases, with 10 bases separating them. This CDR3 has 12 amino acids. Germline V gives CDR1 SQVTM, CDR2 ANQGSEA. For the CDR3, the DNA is TGCAGCGTTGGGCGGGGTAGCTACGAGCAGTACTTC. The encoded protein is CSVGRGSYEQYF.